The clone carrying this T cell receptor beta chain was counted a few times. As yet, its antigen is unknown. The source of the sample is a study of cytomegalovirus exposure and HLA in healthy donors. This PCR relied on a set of 60 Vbeta primers and 13 Jbeta primers. Repertoires were generated with immunoSEQ multiplex PCR, while TCRdb's copy carries only in-frame clones and drops some. In the table there are about 150,000 clones, 63% of which are singletons. Study observations and caveats: Upon later analysis, TCR association rates were observed to vary by HLA locus, being highest for DRB1 and lowest for HLA-C. Reported findings show TCR beta sequences accurately forecast HLA-A and HLA-B alleles in most subjects. The listing of 150 to 200 TCR beta chains classed them as cytomegalovirus-associated.

Trimming removed 1 base from V and 4 bases from J, with 7 bases in between. Germline V gene lookup returns CDR1 MNHNS and CDR2 SASEGT. This CDR3 spans 13 amino acids. The origin of this receptor is a woman between 55 and 75 years old in good health and CMV-seropositive. The sample was PBMCs. J is TRBJ1-1 and V is TRBV6-1; D remains unclear. CDR3 in amino acids: CASSEVGSTEAFF. The CDR3 DNA sequence: TGTGCCAGCAGTGAAGTGGGGAGCACTGAAGCTTTCTTT.